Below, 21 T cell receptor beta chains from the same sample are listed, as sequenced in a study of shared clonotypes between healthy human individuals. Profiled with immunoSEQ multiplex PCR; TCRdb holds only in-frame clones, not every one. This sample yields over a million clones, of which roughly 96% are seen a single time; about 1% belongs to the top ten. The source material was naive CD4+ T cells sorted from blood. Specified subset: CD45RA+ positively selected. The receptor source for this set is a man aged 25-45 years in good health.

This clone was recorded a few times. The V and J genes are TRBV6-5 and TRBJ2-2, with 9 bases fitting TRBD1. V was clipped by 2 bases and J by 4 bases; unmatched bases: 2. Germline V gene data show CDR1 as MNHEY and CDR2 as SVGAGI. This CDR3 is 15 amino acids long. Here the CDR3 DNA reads TGTGCCAGCAGTTACCCGGGACAGGGCACCGGGGAGCTGTTTTTT. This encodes CASSYPGQGTGELFF.

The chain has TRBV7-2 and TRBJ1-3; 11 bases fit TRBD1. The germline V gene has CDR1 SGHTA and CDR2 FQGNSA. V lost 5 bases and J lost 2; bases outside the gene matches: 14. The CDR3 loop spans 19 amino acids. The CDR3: CASSPGQGANRRAGNTIYF. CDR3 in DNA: TGTGCCAGCAGCCCCGGACAGGGGGCTAATCGACGGGCTGGAAACACCATATATTTT.

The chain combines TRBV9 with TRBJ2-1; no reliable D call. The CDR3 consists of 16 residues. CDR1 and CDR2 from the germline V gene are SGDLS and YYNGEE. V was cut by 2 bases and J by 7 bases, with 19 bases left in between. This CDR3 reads CASSVGVTHPPNEQFF. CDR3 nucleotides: TGTGCCAGCAGCGTTGGTGTGACTCACCCACCAAATGAGCAGTTCTTC.

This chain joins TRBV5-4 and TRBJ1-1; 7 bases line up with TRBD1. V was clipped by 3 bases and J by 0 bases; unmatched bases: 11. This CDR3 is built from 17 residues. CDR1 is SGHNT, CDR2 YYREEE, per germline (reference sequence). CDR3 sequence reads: CASSSPAGGWMNTEAFF. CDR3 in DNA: TGTGCCAGCAGCTCCCCGGCAGGGGGGTGGATGAACACTGAAGCTTTCTTT.

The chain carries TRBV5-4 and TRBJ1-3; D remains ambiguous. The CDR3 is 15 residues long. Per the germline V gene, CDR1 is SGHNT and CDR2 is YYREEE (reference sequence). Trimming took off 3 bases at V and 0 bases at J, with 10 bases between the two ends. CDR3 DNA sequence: TGTGCCAGCAGCTATGGGTTAAGCTCTGGAAACACCATATATTTT. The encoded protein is CASSYGLSSGNTIYF.

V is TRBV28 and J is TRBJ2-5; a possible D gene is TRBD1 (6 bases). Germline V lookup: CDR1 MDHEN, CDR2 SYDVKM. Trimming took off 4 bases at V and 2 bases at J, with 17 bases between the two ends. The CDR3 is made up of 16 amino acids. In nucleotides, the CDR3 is TGTGCCAGCAGTTCCGGGGCCAGGGGAAGGCAAGAGACCCAGTACTTC. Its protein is CASSSGARGRQETQYF.

The CDR3 spells CASSQSRGNEQYF. CDR3 nucleotide sequence: TGTGCCAGCAGCCAATCGCGGGGAAACGAGCAGTACTTC. This chain uses TRBV4-2 with TRBJ2-7; D may be TRBD2 (6 bases). The germline V gene encodes CDR1 LGHNA and CDR2 YNFKEQ. This CDR3 has 13 residues. Trimming pared 2 bases from V and 5 bases from J, leaving 10 bases between.

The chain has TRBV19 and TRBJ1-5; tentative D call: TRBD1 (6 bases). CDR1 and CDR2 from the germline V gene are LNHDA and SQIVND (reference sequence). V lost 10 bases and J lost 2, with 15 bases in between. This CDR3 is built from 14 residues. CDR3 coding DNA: TGTGCCACAGCCGGGGGCGCGGGCAATCAGCCCCAGCATTTT. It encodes CATAGGAGNQPQHF.

The CDR3 region has the DNA TGTGCCATCAGTGAGGGACACAGCAATTCGAAAGAGACCCAGTACTTC. Protein product: CAISEGHSNSKETQYF. The chain carries TRBV10-3 and TRBJ2-5, with a possible D match to TRBD1 (5 bases). This CDR3 spans 16 amino acids. Trimming took 2 bases from V and 3 from J, leaving 16 bases between them. Germline CDR1 is ENHRY and CDR2 is SYGVKD.

In DNA form, the CDR3 reads TGTGCCAGCAGTGTCCAGTGGGCGGAAAAATACAATGAGCAGTTCTTC. Translating gives CASSVQWAEKYNEQFF. The chain recombines TRBV28 with TRBJ2-1, with D unclear. Germline-derived CDR1 and CDR2 are MDHEN and SYDVKM. CDR3 length: 16 residues. Trimming removed 5 bases from V and 4 bases from J, with 18 bases in between.

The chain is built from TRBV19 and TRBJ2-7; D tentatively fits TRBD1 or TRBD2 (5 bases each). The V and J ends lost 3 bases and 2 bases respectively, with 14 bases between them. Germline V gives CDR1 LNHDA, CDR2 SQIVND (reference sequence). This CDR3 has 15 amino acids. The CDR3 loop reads CASSIYTGLAYEQYF. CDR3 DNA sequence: TGTGCCAGTAGTATTTATACGGGGCTGGCCTACGAGCAGTACTTC.

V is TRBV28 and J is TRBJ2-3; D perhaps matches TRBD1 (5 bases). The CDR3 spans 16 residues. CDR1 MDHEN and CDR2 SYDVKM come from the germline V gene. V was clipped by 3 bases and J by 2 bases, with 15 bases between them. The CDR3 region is CASSLAAQGNTDTQYF. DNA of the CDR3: TGTGCCAGCAGTTTGGCAGCTCAGGGAAACACAGATACGCAGTATTTT. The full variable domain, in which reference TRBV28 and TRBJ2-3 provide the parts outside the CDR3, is DVKVTQSSRYLVKRTGEKVFLECVQDMDHENMFWYRQDPGLGLRLIYFSYDVKMKEKGDIPEGYSVSREKKERFSLILESASTNQTSMYLCASSLAAQGNTDTQYFGPGTRLTVL.

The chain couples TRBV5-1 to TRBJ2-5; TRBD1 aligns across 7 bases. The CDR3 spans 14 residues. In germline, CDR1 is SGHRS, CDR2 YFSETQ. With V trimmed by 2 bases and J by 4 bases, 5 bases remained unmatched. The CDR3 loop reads CASSFRDSVETQYF. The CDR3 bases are TGCGCCAGCAGCTTCCGGGACAGTGTAGAGACCCAGTACTTC. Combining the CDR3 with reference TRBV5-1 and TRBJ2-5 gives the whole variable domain KAGVTQTPRYLIKTRGQQVTLSCSPISGHRSVSWYQQTPGQGLQFLFEYFSETQRNKGNFPGRFSGRQFSNSRSEMNVSTLELGDSALYLCASSFRDSVETQYFGPGTRLLVL.

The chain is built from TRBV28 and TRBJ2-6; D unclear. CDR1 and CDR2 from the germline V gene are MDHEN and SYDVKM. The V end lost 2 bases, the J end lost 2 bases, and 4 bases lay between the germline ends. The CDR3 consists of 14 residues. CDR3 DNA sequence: TGTGCCAGCAGTTTACCGGCTGGGGCCAACGTCCTGACTTTC. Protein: CASSLPAGANVLTF. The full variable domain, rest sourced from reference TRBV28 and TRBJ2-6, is DVKVTQSSRYLVKRTGEKVFLECVQDMDHENMFWYRQDPGLGLRLIYFSYDVKMKEKGDIPEGYSVSREKKERFSLILESASTNQTSMYLCASSLPAGANVLTFGAGSRLTVL.

The CDR3 here is CSVDGTGRRIGQYF. CDR3 DNA: TGCAGCGTTGATGGGACTGGGAGAAGGATAGGCCAGTACTTC. This sequence joins TRBV29-1 and TRBJ2-5, with D maybe TRBD2 (6 bases). The CDR3 has 14 amino acids. V was cut by 3 bases and J by 10 bases, with 21 bases left in between. Germline V CDR1 and CDR2: SQVTM, ANQGSEA.

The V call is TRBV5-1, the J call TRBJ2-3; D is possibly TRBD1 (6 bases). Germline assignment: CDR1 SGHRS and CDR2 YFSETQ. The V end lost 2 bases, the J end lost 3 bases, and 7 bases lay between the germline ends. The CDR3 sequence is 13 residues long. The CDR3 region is CASSFDRTDTQYF. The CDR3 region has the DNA TGCGCCAGCAGCTTTGACAGGACAGATACGCAGTATTTT.

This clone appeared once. In nucleotides, the CDR3 is TGTGCCAGCAGCTTCCGACCTCTAGCGGGAGTCTCCACCGGGGAGCTGTTTTTT. Translating gives CASSFRPLAGVSTGELFF. The chain recombines TRBV9 with TRBJ2-2; the match to TRBD2 covers 10 bases. The CDR3 covers 18 residues. Germline V gene sequence: CDR1 SGDLS, CDR2 YYNGEE. Trimming took 4 bases from V and 4 from J; bases not matched to a gene: 13.

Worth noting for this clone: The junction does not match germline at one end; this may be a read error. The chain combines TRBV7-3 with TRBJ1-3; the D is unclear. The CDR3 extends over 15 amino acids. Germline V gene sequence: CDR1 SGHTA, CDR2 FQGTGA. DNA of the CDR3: TGTGCCAGCAGCCAGGACGGACTCTCTGGAAACACTATATATTTT. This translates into CASSQDGLSGNTIYF. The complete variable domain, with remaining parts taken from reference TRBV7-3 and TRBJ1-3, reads GAGVSQTPSNKVTEKGKYVELRCDPISGHTALYWYRQSLGQGPEFLIYFQGTGAADDSGLPNDRFFAVRPEGSVSTLKIQRTERGDSAVYLCASSQDGLSGNTIYFGEGSWLTVV.

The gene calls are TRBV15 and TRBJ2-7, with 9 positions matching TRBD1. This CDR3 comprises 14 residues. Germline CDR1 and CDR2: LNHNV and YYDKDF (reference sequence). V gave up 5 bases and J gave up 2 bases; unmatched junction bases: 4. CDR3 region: CATSYRDRAYEQYF. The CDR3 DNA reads TGTGCCACCAGCTACCGGGACAGGGCCTACGAGCAGTACTTC.

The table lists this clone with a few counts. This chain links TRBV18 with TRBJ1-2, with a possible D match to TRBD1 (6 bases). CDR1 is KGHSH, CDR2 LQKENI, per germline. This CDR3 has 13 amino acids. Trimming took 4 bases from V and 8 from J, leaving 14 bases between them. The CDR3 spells CASSLPGHDGYTF. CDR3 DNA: TGTGCCAGCTCACTACCGGGACACGACGGCTACACCTTC.

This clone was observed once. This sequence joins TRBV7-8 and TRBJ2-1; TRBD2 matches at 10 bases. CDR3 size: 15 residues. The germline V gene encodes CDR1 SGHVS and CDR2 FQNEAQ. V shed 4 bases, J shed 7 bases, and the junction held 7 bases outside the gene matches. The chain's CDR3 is CASSSLAGDRNEQFF. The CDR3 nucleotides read TGTGCCAGCAGCTCCCTAGCGGGAGATAGGAATGAGCAGTTCTTC. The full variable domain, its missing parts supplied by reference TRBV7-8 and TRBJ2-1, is GAGVSQSPRYKVAKRGQDVALRCDPISGHVSLFWYQQALGQGPEFLTYFQNEAQLDKSGLPSDRFFAERPEGSVSTLKIQRTQQEDSAVYLCASSSLAGDRNEQFFGPGTRLTVL.